The T cell receptor (beta chain) described here comes from a study of blood T cell repertoires in COVID-19. Study overall: Acute-phase and convalescent COVID-19 samples originated in the United States, Italy and Spain. Sources were T cells, B-cell-depleted T cells, or PBMCs; the material itself was cDNA or gDNA.

The germline V gene encodes CDR1 MNHEY and CDR2 SVGAGI. This CDR3 comprises 11 residues. Trimming removed 8 bases from V and 4 bases from J, with 9 bases in between. Original methodology: Nucleated cell number was recorded as an estimate derived from reference gene primer amplification. Profiling relied on immunoSEQ multiplex PCR, and the TCRdb table lists in-frame clones only, not all of them. D and trimming come from the DNA, and the V and J calls and clone size come from that table. Altogether some 200,000 clones are present, 87% being singletons, with the ten largest covering around 13%. The source is a woman aged 65 to 85 with COVID-19, enrolled during active disease. The genes are TRBV6-5 and TRBJ2-7; D is undetermined. Sequenced input: peripheral blood. The CDR3 is CASRSRYEQYF. In DNA form, the CDR3 reads TGTGCCAGCCGGAGTAGGTACGAGCAGTACTTC.